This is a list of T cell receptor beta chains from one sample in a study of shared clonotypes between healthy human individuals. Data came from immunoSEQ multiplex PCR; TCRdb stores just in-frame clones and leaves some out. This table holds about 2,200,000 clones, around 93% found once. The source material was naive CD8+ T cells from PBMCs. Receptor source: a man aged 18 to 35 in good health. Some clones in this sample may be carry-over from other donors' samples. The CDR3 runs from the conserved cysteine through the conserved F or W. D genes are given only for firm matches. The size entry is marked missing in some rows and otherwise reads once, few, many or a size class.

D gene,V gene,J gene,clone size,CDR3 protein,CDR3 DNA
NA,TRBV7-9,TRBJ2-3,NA,CASSLYGAVTDTQYF,TGTGCCAGCAGCTTATACGGCGCAGTCACAGATACGCAGTATTTT
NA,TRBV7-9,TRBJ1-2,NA,CASSFGVGYTF,TGTGCCAGCAGCTTTGGGGTGGGCTACACCTTC
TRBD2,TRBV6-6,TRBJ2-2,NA,CASSYPALAGTGELFF,TGTGCCAGCAGTTACCCGGCCCTAGCGGGCACCGGGGAGCTGTTTTTT
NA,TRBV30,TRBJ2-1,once,CAWSVRSVTGYSYNEQFF,TGTGCCTGGAGTGTACGGTCGGTGACGGGGTATTCCTACAATGAGCAGTTCTTC
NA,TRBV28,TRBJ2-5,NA,CASSQVPTEDQETQYF,TGTGCCAGCAGTCAAGTCCCCACAGAGGATCAAGAGACCCAGTACTTC
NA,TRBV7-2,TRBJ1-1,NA,CASAFGGGLWDTEAFF,TGTGCCAGCGCATTTGGAGGGGGACTTTGGGACACTGAAGCTTTCTTT
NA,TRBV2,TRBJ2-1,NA,CASSETLEQFF,TGTGCCAGCAGTGAAACGCTAGAGCAGTTCTTC
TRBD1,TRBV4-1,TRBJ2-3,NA,CASSQDTGGADTQYF,TGCGCCAGCAGCCAAGATACAGGGGGCGCAGATACGCAGTATTTT
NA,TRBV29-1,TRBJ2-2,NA,CSVEAYGGESGELFF,TGCAGCGTTGAAGCCTATGGGGGCGAATCCGGGGAGCTGTTTTTT
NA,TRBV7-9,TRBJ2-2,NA,CASSLVGNTGELFF,TGTGCCAGCAGCTTAGTCGGGAACACCGGGGAGCTGTTTTTT
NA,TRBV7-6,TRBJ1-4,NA,CASSRTQGSATNEKLFF,TGTGCCAGCAGCCGAACGCAGGGGTCCGCAACTAATGAAAAACTGTTTTTT
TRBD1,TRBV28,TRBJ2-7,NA,CASSDHRGTYEQYF,TGTGCCAGCAGTGATCACAGGGGGACCTACGAGCAGTACTTC
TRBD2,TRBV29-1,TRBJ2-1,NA,CSVDRGLADYNEQFF,TGCAGCGTCGACCGGGGACTAGCGGACTACAATGAGCAGTTCTTC
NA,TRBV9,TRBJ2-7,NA,CASASGGTSYEQYF,TGTGCCAGCGCCTCGGGGGGCACGTCCTACGAGCAGTACTTC
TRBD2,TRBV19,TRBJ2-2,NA,CASRPRREKDTGELFF,TGTGCCAGTAGACCCCGGCGGGAGAAGGACACCGGGGAGCTGTTTTTT
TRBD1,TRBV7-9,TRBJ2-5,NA,CASTKTGASETQYF,TGTGCCAGCACTAAGACAGGGGCAAGCGAGACCCAGTACTTC
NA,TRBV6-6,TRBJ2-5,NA,CASSADIKQYF,TGTGCCAGCAGCGCGGACATCAAACAGTACTTC
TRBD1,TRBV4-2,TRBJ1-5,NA,CASSREQGAVNQPQHF,TGTGCCAGCAGCCGCGAACAGGGGGCGGTCAATCAGCCCCAGCATTTT
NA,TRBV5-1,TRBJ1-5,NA,CASSPRGVPNQPQHF,TGCGCCAGCAGCCCCCGGGGTGTTCCTAATCAGCCCCAGCATTTT
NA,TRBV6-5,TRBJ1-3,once,CASSLAPLWAGNTIYF,TGTGCCAGCAGTTTAGCCCCATTATGGGCTGGAAACACCATATATTTT
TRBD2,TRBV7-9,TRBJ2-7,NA,CASSLSGSLYEQYF,TGTGCCAGCAGCCTTAGCGGGAGTCTCTACGAGCAGTACTTC
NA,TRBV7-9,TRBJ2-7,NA,CASSYLFEGTPSYF,TGTGCCAGCAGCTATCTTTTTGAGGGGACGCCCTCGTACTTC
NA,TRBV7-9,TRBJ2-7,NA,CASSLRGSYEQYF,TGTGCCAGCAGCTTAAGGGGCTCCTACGAGCAGTACTTC
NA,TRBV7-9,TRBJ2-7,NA,CASSQGGKYEQYF,TGTGCCAGCAGCCAGGGGGGGAAATACGAGCAGTACTTC
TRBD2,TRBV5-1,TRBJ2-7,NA,CASSVTSGTNTYEQYF,TGCGCCAGCAGCGTAACTAGCGGAACAAACACCTACGAGCAGTACTTC
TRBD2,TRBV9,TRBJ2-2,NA,CASSVGTSGTRSGELFF,TGTGCCAGCAGCGTAGGGACTAGCGGGACCCGTAGCGGGGAGCTGTTTTTT
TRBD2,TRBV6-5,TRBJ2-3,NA,CASSPGGVWTDTQYF,TGTGCCAGCAGCCCCGGGGGGGTTTGGACAGATACGCAGTATTTT
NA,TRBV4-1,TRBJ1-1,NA,CASSQVVSGLENTEAFF,TGCGCCAGCAGCCAAGTCGTGTCGGGGCTAGAGAACACTGAAGCTTTCTTT
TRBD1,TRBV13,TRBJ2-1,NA,CASSAQGAALGEQFF,TGTGCCAGCAGCGCCCAGGGGGCTGCCCTGGGTGAGCAGTTCTTC
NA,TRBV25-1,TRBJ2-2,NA,CASSDPSWDVPETGELFF,TGTGCCAGCAGTGATCCTTCCTGGGACGTCCCGGAAACCGGGGAGCTGTTTTTT
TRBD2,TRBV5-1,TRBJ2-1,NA,CASSSWEGTSGPDNEQFF,TGCGCCAGCAGCTCCTGGGAGGGGACTAGCGGTCCGGACAATGAGCAGTTCTTC
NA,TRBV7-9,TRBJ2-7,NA,CASSFKSSGVYEQYF,TGTGCCAGCAGCTTTAAAAGTAGTGGAGTATACGAGCAGTACTTC
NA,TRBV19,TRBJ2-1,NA,CASSIWGADEQFF,TGTGCCAGTAGTATTTGGGGGGCGGATGAGCAGTTCTTC
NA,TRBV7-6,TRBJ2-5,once,CASSLGWQTQETQYF,TGTGCCAGCAGCTTAGGGTGGCAGACGCAAGAGACCCAGTACTTC
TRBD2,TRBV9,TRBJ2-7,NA,CASLAGRSYEQYF,TGTGCCAGCCTAGCGGGGAGATCCTACGAGCAGTACTTC
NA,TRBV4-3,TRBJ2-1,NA,CASSGLEANEQFF,TGCGCCAGCAGCGGACTCGAAGCAAATGAGCAGTTCTTC
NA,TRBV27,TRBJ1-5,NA,CASSFFPLVANQPQHF,TGTGCCAGCAGCTTTTTCCCGTTGGTAGCTAATCAGCCCCAGCATTTT
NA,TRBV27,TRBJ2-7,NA,CASSLGGLGYEQYF,TGTGCCAGCAGTCTGGGGGGATTGGGCTACGAGCAGTACTTC
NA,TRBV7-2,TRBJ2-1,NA,CASTEGAPYNEQFF,TGTGCCAGCACCGAAGGGGCCCCCTACAATGAGCAGTTCTTC
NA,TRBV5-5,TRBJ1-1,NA,CASSLGRGNTEAFF,TGTGCCAGCAGCTTGGGCAGAGGTAACACTGAAGCTTTCTTT